This paragraph covers one T cell receptor (beta chain) sequence. This record comes from a study of OX40 agonist ivuxolimab in advanced cancers. From germline, CDR1 is LNHDA and CDR2 SQIVND (reference sequence). The CDR3 spans 11 residues. V was trimmed by 5 bases and J by 9 bases, leaving 10 bases between them. Measured with immunoSEQ multiplex PCR; TCRdb has only the in-frame clones, and not every one. The data contain about 50,000 clones, about 86% of them singletons. The TCR originated in an adult with an advanced solid tumor such as melanoma, head and neck, liver or kidney cancer. Material: CD4+ or CD8+ T cells sorted from blood, obtained in a trial of the OX40 agonist ivuxolimab. The rearrangement links TRBV19 to TRBJ1-1; D call uncertain. The CDR3 nucleotides are TGTGCCAGTAGTTTCGGACGGCAAGCTTTCTTT. It is translated as CASSFGRQAFF.